This is a list of T cell receptor beta chains from one sample in a study of response to subunit inactivated influenza vaccine. TCRdb analysed the RT-PCR reads with MiXCR anew, one entry per CDR3 protein. This sample has approximately 530,000 distinct CDR3 sequences; around 7.9% occur once, and the top ten carry roughly 14%. The input for sequencing was PBMCs from blood, taken less than 30 months after vaccination. The source is a man between 50 and 75 years old who received an inactivated influenza vaccine. Both conserved end residues are part of each CDR3. The order of the fields is clone size, J gene, D gene, V gene, CDR3 DNA, CDR3 protein. D genes are given only for firm matches. Clone size, where shown, is once, few, many, or a class for clones that have expanded.

clone_size: NA; j_call: TRBJ2-1; d_call: TRBD1; v_call: TRBV7-3; cdr3_nt: TGTGCCAGCAGCTTAACCTTGGGACAGGGGGGTGATGAGCAGTTCTTC; cdr3_aa: CASSLTLGQGGDEQFF
clone_size: NA; j_call: TRBJ1-2; d_call: NA; v_call: TRBV20-1; cdr3_nt: TGCAGTGCGACAGGAGGGGAGGGTGTACATGGCTACACCTTC; cdr3_aa: CSATGGEGVHGYTF
clone_size: few; j_call: TRBJ1-6; d_call: NA; v_call: TRBV6-5; cdr3_nt: TGTGCCAGCAGTTATAGCTGGCGGGCAGGCACCTCCTATAATTCACCCCTCCACTTT; cdr3_aa: CASSYSWRAGTSYNSPLHF
clone_size: few; j_call: TRBJ1-1; d_call: TRBD1; v_call: TRBV12-3/TRBV12-4; cdr3_nt: TGTGCCAGCAACCAACAGGGGGCGGGTGAAGCTTTCTTT; cdr3_aa: CASNQQGAGEAFF
clone_size: NA; j_call: TRBJ2-1; d_call: TRBD1; v_call: TRBV4-1; cdr3_nt: TGCGCCAGCAGCCACTCGAGAGGCAGGGGGCTTTCTTCGGACAATGAGCAGTTCTTC; cdr3_aa: CASSHSRGRGLSSDNEQFF
clone_size: many; j_call: TRBJ2-3; d_call: NA; v_call: TRBV7-2; cdr3_nt: TGTGCCAGCACAATCGGGGCGCGAAGCACAGATACGCAGTATTTT; cdr3_aa: CASTIGARSTDTQYF
clone_size: NA; j_call: TRBJ2-2; d_call: TRBD1; v_call: TRBV7-6; cdr3_nt: TGTGCCAGCAGCCCGATGACAGGGGGCGGCACCGGGGAGCTGTTTTTT; cdr3_aa: CASSPMTGGGTGELFF
clone_size: NA; j_call: TRBJ2-5; d_call: NA; v_call: TRBV20-1; cdr3_nt: TGCAGTGCTAGGCGAGGGGGGCGGGGAGAGACCCAGTACTTC; cdr3_aa: CSARRGGRGETQYF
clone_size: NA; j_call: TRBJ1-6; d_call: TRBD1; v_call: TRBV30; cdr3_nt: TGTGCCTGGAGTGAGGGACAGAATAATTCACCCCTCCACTTT; cdr3_aa: CAWSEGQNNSPLHF
clone_size: few; j_call: TRBJ2-1; d_call: NA; v_call: TRBV9; cdr3_nt: TGTGCCAGCAGCGTACAAAAACGTACTGAGCAGTTCTTC; cdr3_aa: CASSVQKRTEQFF
clone_size: NA; j_call: TRBJ1-3; d_call: NA; v_call: TRBV5-6; cdr3_nt: TGTGCCAGCAGCTTGATTTTGGGCTCTGGAAACACCATATATTTT; cdr3_aa: CASSLILGSGNTIYF
clone_size: few; j_call: TRBJ2-1; d_call: NA; v_call: TRBV27; cdr3_nt: TGTGCCAGCAGGATCCGAGCGGAATCCTACAATGAGCAGTTCTTC; cdr3_aa: CASRIRAESYNEQFF
clone_size: many; j_call: TRBJ1-2; d_call: NA; v_call: TRBV29-1; cdr3_nt: TGCAGCGTTGTGGGCTCTTATGGCTACACCTTC; cdr3_aa: CSVVGSYGYTF
clone_size: many; j_call: TRBJ2-1; d_call: TRBD1; v_call: TRBV29-1; cdr3_nt: TGCAGCGGTACGACAGGGATCGGAGGAAATGAGCAGTTCTTC; cdr3_aa: CSGTTGIGGNEQFF
clone_size: NA; j_call: TRBJ1-2; d_call: NA; v_call: TRBV11-1; cdr3_nt: TGTGCCAGCACCAAGGACGGAGATAACTATGGCTACACCTTC; cdr3_aa: CASTKDGDNYGYTF
clone_size: many; j_call: TRBJ2-3; d_call: NA; v_call: TRBV5-6; cdr3_nt: TGTGCCAGCAGCCAGCAGGCAGATACGCAGTATTTT; cdr3_aa: CASSQQADTQYF
clone_size: NA; j_call: TRBJ2-3; d_call: NA; v_call: TRBV3-1; cdr3_nt: TGTGCCAGCAGCCAAGGGGGCGGGAACACAGATACGCAGTATTTT; cdr3_aa: CASSQGGGNTDTQYF
clone_size: NA; j_call: TRBJ2-5; d_call: NA; v_call: TRBV2; cdr3_nt: TGTGCCAGCTTGAAGTGGGGGACCCAGTACTTC; cdr3_aa: CASLKWGTQYF
clone_size: many; j_call: TRBJ2-1; d_call: NA; v_call: TRBV28; cdr3_nt: TGTGCCAGCAGGGCCAGCTCCTACAATGAGCAGTTCTTC; cdr3_aa: CASRASSYNEQFF
clone_size: NA; j_call: TRBJ2-3; d_call: TRBD2; v_call: TRBV5-1; cdr3_nt: TGCGCCAGCGGACTAGCGGGGGGGCATGGAGATACGCAGTATTTT; cdr3_aa: CASGLAGGHGDTQYF
clone_size: many; j_call: TRBJ2-7; d_call: TRBD1; v_call: TRBV3-1; cdr3_nt: TGTGCCAGCAGCCAAGTGGCGACAGGGAATAGCTACGAGCAGTACTTC; cdr3_aa: CASSQVATGNSYEQYF
clone_size: NA; j_call: TRBJ2-5; d_call: TRBD1; v_call: TRBV10-3; cdr3_nt: TGTGCCATCAAAGAGGGGGCCACACAAGAGACCCAGTACTTC; cdr3_aa: CAIKEGATQETQYF
clone_size: few; j_call: TRBJ2-1; d_call: TRBD2; v_call: TRBV7-2; cdr3_nt: TGTGCCAGCAGCCCCGGGACTAGCAGGCAGTTCTTC; cdr3_aa: CASSPGTSRQFF
clone_size: few; j_call: TRBJ2-7; d_call: NA; v_call: TRBV24-1; cdr3_nt: TGTGCCACCAGTGATTCTGCAGAGTACGAGCAGTACTTC; cdr3_aa: CATSDSAEYEQYF
clone_size: NA; j_call: TRBJ2-1; d_call: NA; v_call: TRBV20-1; cdr3_nt: TGCAGTGCTATCAACCCGAGAGGCTACAATGAGCAGTTCTTC; cdr3_aa: CSAINPRGYNEQFF
clone_size: few; j_call: TRBJ2-1; d_call: TRBD1; v_call: TRBV9; cdr3_nt: TGTGCCAGCAGCGTAGGAGGGCAGGGGGTTAGCAATGAGCAGTTCTTC; cdr3_aa: CASSVGGQGVSNEQFF
clone_size: NA; j_call: TRBJ1-4; d_call: NA; v_call: TRBV10-3; cdr3_nt: TGTGCCATCAGTGACAGGGACCTCGAAAAACTGTTTTTT; cdr3_aa: CAISDRDLEKLFF
clone_size: many; j_call: TRBJ2-1; d_call: TRBD2; v_call: TRBV2; cdr3_nt: TGTGCCAGCAGTGGTTCTAGCGGGAGTTTCAATGAGCAGTTCTTC; cdr3_aa: CASSGSSGSFNEQFF
clone_size: few; j_call: TRBJ1-4; d_call: NA; v_call: TRBV3-1; cdr3_nt: TGTGCCAGCAGCCCGGCATCCGGGACACAAGAAAAACTGTTTTTT; cdr3_aa: CASSPASGTQEKLFF
clone_size: few; j_call: TRBJ2-5; d_call: NA; v_call: TRBV7-9; cdr3_nt: TGTGCCAGCAGCTGGGCGGGACAGCTTCAAGAGACCCAGTACTTC; cdr3_aa: CASSWAGQLQETQYF
clone_size: NA; j_call: TRBJ1-2; d_call: NA; v_call: TRBV27; cdr3_nt: TGTGCCAGCAGGCGTGAGATCGGGACGCCCGGAGGTGACTATGGCTACACCTTC; cdr3_aa: CASRREIGTPGGDYGYTF
clone_size: NA; j_call: TRBJ2-7; d_call: NA; v_call: TRBV5-6; cdr3_nt: TGTGCCAGCACCCTGGCTTGGGACTCCTACGAGCAGTACTTC; cdr3_aa: CASTLAWDSYEQYF
clone_size: few; j_call: TRBJ2-6; d_call: NA; v_call: TRBV11-1; cdr3_nt: TGTGCCAGCAGCTTAGCTCTTAGGGGGAACTCTGGGGCCAACGTCCTGACTTTC; cdr3_aa: CASSLALRGNSGANVLTF
clone_size: NA; j_call: TRBJ1-2; d_call: NA; v_call: TRBV9; cdr3_nt: TGTGCCAGCAGCGTAACGGTGGGGGGATTCAGCGGCTACACCTTC; cdr3_aa: CASSVTVGGFSGYTF
clone_size: few; j_call: TRBJ2-7; d_call: TRBD1; v_call: TRBV6-2/TRBV6-3; cdr3_nt: TGTGCCAGCAGTTACTCGGCCACCGGGACAGGAGTAAGCTACGAGCAGTACTTC; cdr3_aa: CASSYSATGTGVSYEQYF
clone_size: NA; j_call: TRBJ2-5; d_call: TRBD2; v_call: TRBV4-2; cdr3_nt: TGTGCCAGCAGCCCAGCCGGGGTAGCGGGCGAGGAGACCCAGTACTTC; cdr3_aa: CASSPAGVAGEETQYF
clone_size: many; j_call: TRBJ2-5; d_call: NA; v_call: TRBV20-1; cdr3_nt: TGCAGTGCCCAATCCCAGAAGGACCGCTTAGGTGGCCAGTACTTC; cdr3_aa: CSAQSQKDRLGGQYF
clone_size: few; j_call: TRBJ1-2; d_call: NA; v_call: TRBV30; cdr3_nt: TGTGCCTGGAGTGTGCAGAGGATTTATGGCTACACCTTC; cdr3_aa: CAWSVQRIYGYTF
clone_size: NA; j_call: TRBJ2-7; d_call: NA; v_call: TRBV6-1; cdr3_nt: TGTGCCAGCCAAAGGGACACCGGCTCCTCCTACGAGCAGTACTTC; cdr3_aa: CASQRDTGSSYEQYF
clone_size: many; j_call: TRBJ2-3; d_call: TRBD1; v_call: TRBV12-3/TRBV12-4; cdr3_nt: TGTGCCAGCAGTCACCGGACAGGGACAGATACGCAGTATTTT; cdr3_aa: CASSHRTGTDTQYF
clone_size: few; j_call: TRBJ1-1; d_call: NA; v_call: TRBV27; cdr3_nt: TGTGCCAGCAGTTTAATTGGGAGCACTAACACTGAAGCTTTCTTT; cdr3_aa: CASSLIGSTNTEAFF
clone_size: NA; j_call: TRBJ2-3; d_call: TRBD2; v_call: TRBV10-3; cdr3_nt: TGTGCCATCAGAGGGGAGTCAGCGGGAGCATATACGCAGTATTTT; cdr3_aa: CAIRGESAGAYTQYF
clone_size: few; j_call: TRBJ1-5; d_call: NA; v_call: TRBV18; cdr3_nt: TGTGCCAGCTCACCGTTGGGCCGATCCTCTGGGAATCAGCCCCAGCATTTT; cdr3_aa: CASSPLGRSSGNQPQHF
clone_size: NA; j_call: TRBJ2-7; d_call: NA; v_call: TRBV5-1; cdr3_nt: TGCGCCAGCAGCTTGGCCTTGGAGGGTTCAAACGAGCAGTACTTC; cdr3_aa: CASSLALEGSNEQYF
clone_size: few; j_call: TRBJ1-1; d_call: NA; v_call: TRBV6-5; cdr3_nt: TGTGCCAGCAGTTACGTAGGGGGGGGCCTCCACACTGAAGCTTTCTTT; cdr3_aa: CASSYVGGGLHTEAFF
clone_size: few; j_call: TRBJ2-4; d_call: TRBD1; v_call: TRBV2; cdr3_nt: TGTGCCAGCAGGGGACAGCCCCGGAGCATTCAGTACTTC; cdr3_aa: CASRGQPRSIQYF
clone_size: NA; j_call: TRBJ2-1; d_call: TRBD2; v_call: TRBV7-3; cdr3_nt: TGTGCCAGCAGCTTAACGGGGGTAGCGGGAGCCGACAATGAGCAGTTCTTC; cdr3_aa: CASSLTGVAGADNEQFF
clone_size: many; j_call: TRBJ2-5; d_call: NA; v_call: TRBV20-1; cdr3_nt: TGCAGTGCCGCAGGGGCAGGGGAGACCCAGTACTTC; cdr3_aa: CSAAGAGETQYF
clone_size: many; j_call: TRBJ2-7; d_call: NA; v_call: TRBV10-3; cdr3_nt: TGTGCCATCAGTGAGTCACGCGGGATCCCCTGGGAGCAGTACTTC; cdr3_aa: CAISESRGIPWEQYF
clone_size: many; j_call: TRBJ1-1; d_call: NA; v_call: TRBV4-3; cdr3_nt: TGCGCCAGCAGCCACGAATGGTCCGGGACTCCGAACACTGAAGCTTTCTTT; cdr3_aa: CASSHEWSGTPNTEAFF
clone_size: many; j_call: TRBJ2-3; d_call: NA; v_call: TRBV10-3; cdr3_nt: TGTGCCATCTCTGAGGGGCGAGATACGCAGTATTTT; cdr3_aa: CAISEGRDTQYF